There are a few counts of the clone carrying this T cell receptor (beta chain). Its antigen is currently unknown. In the PCR, 60 Vbeta and 13 Jbeta primers were used. Here immunoSEQ multiplex PCR was the method, and the copy in TCRdb shows in-frame clones only, minus some. The sample records around 99,000 clones, roughly two thirds being singletons. This specimen belongs to a study of cytomegalovirus exposure and HLA in healthy donors. The study's findings and limits: Most CMV-associated TCR beta chains were later found to appear HLA-restricted. There were under 200 TCR beta chains listed as cytomegalovirus-associated.

The sample comprised PBMCs. This clonotype originated in a woman in her thirties in good health and CMV-seronegative.

For the CDR3, the DNA is TGCGCCAGCAGCCAAGTCCCGGGAGGGGGCGAGCAGTACTTC. Its translation is CASSQVPGGGEQYF. The chain has TRBV4-3 and TRBJ2-5, with 8 positions matching TRBD2. The better agreement between TRBJ2-7 and the DNA end casts doubt on the J call. Germline loops: CDR1 LGHNA, CDR2 YSLEER. There are 14 residues in the CDR3.